This T cell receptor beta chain was captured in a study of blood T cells in healthy people across ages. V gave up 0 bases and J gave up 0 bases, with 12 bases separating them. The CDR3 has 16 amino acids. Germline V gene sequence: CDR1 SGHDT, CDR2 YYEEEE. It was approximately 10 milliliters of peripheral blood that were drawn from each donor. Primed by a sample-barcoded 5' primer and a J-beta primer mix, a second PCR proceeded for roughly 6 to 12 cycles. A 12-random-nucleotide template-switch adaptor tagged each cDNA molecule. Any given sample supplied a minimum of 2.5 million CDR3-containing paired-end reads. TCRdb recomputed calls from the 5' RACE reads with MiXCR, one row per CDR3 protein. The sample carries roughly 790,000 distinct CDR3 sequences, 40% to 45% recorded once.

The chain uses TRBV5-6 and TRBJ1-2; D unclear. This sequence was found in a woman aged 55-70 years in good health. Sequenced material: blood. The CDR3, as DNA: TGTGCCAGCAGCTTGGATCTCAGGACCCCTAACTATGGCTACACCTTC. Protein sequence: CASSLDLRTPNYGYTF.